A single sample gave rise to the 4 T cell receptor beta chains below, sequenced in a study of T cell responses to AZD1222 COVID-19 vaccine. Sequencing was performed with immunoSEQ multiplex PCR; in TCRdb, only in-frame clones are kept and a portion is missing. Of roughly 150,000 clones listed, approximately 90% are singletons. The sample consisted of peripheral blood, taken on day 0 of MenACWY control vaccination. The receptors stem from an adult in good health.

V gene TRBV2 combines with J gene TRBJ1-6; the D gene is possibly TRBD1 (6 bases). From germline, CDR1 is SNHLY and CDR2 FYNNEI. The CDR3 is 11 amino acids. V was clipped by 6 bases and J by 10 bases, with 7 bases between them. The CDR3: CASRRGSPLHF. CDR3 nucleotide sequence: TGTGCCAGCAGGAGGGGGTCACCCCTCCACTTT. Looking up the rest from reference TRBV2 and TRBJ1-6 gives the full variable domain: EPEVTQTPSHQVTQMGQEVILRCVPISNHLYFYWYRQILGQKVEFLVSFYNNEISEKSEIFDDQFSVERPDGSNFTLKIRSTKLEDSAMYFCASRRGSPLHFGNGTRLTVT.

The chain uses TRBV9 and TRBJ1-3; D call uncertain. The CDR3 runs 15 residues. Deletions cut 0 bases from V and 0 bases from J, with 7 bases between. Germline CDR1 and CDR2: SGDLS and YYNGEE. CDR3 sequence: CASSVVSGSGNTIYF. CDR3 coding DNA: TGTGCCAGCAGCGTAGTGTCAGGCTCTGGAAACACCATATATTTT.

The rearrangement joins TRBV6-5 to TRBJ2-7; D gene unclear. CDR3 size: 13 residues. Germline loops: CDR1 MNHEY, CDR2 SVGAGI. Trimming pared 2 bases from V and 2 bases from J, leaving 7 bases between. CDR3 sequence reads: CASSYSNPYEQYF. The CDR3 coding sequence is TGTGCCAGCAGTTACAGCAATCCCTACGAGCAGTACTTC.

This clone occurred once. The rearrangement links TRBV4-1 to TRBJ1-4, with D tentatively TRBD1 (5 bases). Trimming cost V 2 bases and J 4 bases, with 8 bases left between them. The V gene's germline CDR1 is MGHRA and CDR2 YSYEKL. CDR3 length equals 14 residues. The CDR3 is CASSQTGVNEKLFF. CDR3 DNA sequence: TGCGCCAGCAGCCAAACAGGAGTTAATGAAAAACTGTTTTTT.